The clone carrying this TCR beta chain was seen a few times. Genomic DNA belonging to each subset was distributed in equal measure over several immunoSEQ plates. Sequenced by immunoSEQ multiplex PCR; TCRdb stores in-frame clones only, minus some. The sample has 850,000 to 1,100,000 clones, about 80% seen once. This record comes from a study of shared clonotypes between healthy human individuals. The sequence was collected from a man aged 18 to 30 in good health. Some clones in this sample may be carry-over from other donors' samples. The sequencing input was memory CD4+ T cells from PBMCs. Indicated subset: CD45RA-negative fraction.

The CDR3 DNA is TGCGCCAGCAGCCAAGTGACAGGGAGCACAGATACGCAGTATTTT. It specifies CASSQVTGSTDTQYF. The rearrangement joins TRBV4-1 to TRBJ2-3; 7 bases agree with TRBD1. This CDR3 is 15 amino acids long. Germline V gene data show CDR1 as MGHRA and CDR2 as YSYEKL. Germline trimming cut 1 base from V and 0 bases from J; bases unmatched to any gene: 1.